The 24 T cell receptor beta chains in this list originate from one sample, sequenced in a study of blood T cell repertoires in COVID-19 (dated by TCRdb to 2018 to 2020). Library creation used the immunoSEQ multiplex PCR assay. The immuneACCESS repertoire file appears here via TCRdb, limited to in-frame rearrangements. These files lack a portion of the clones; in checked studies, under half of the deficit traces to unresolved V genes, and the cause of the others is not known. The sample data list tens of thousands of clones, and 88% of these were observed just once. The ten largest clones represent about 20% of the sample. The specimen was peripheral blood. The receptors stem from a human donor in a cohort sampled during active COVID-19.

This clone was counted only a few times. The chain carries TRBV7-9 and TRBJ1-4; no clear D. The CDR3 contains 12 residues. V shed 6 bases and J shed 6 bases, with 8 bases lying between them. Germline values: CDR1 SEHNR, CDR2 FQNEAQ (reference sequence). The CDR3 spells CASSTRDEKLFF. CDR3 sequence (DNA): TGTGCCAGCAGTACTCGGGATGAAAAACTGTTTTTT.

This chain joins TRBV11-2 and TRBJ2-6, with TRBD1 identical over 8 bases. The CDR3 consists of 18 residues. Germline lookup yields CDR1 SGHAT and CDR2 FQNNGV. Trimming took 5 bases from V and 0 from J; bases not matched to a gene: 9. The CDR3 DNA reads TGTGCCAGCAGCCGAAATGGACAGGGTCTCTCTGGGGCCAACGTCCTGACTTTC. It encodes CASSRNGQGLSGANVLTF.

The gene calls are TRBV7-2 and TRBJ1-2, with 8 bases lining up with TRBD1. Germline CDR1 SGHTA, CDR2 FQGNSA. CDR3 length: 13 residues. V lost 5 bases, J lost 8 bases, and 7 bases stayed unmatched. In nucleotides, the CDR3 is TGTGCCAGCAGCGATAGACAGGGGAGAGGCTACACCTTC. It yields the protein CASSDRQGRGYTF.

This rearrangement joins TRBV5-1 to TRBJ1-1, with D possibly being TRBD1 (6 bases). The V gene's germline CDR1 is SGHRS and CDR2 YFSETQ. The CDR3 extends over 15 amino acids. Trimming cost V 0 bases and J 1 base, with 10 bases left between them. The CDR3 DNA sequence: TGCGCCAGCAGCTTGGCCACAGGGCCGAACACTGAAGCTTTCTTT. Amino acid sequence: CASSLATGPNTEAFF.

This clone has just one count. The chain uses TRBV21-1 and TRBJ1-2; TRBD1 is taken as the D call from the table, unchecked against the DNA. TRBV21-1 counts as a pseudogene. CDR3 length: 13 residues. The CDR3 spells CASSRQGNYGYTF. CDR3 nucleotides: TGTGCCAGCAGCAGACAGGGCAACTATGGCTACACCTTC.

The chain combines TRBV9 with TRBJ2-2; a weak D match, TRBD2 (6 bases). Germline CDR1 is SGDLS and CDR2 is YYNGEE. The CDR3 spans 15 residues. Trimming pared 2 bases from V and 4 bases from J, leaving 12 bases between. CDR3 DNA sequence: TGTGCCAGCAGCGTCGGGAGACAAACCACCGGGGAGCTGTTTTTT. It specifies CASSVGRQTTGELFF.

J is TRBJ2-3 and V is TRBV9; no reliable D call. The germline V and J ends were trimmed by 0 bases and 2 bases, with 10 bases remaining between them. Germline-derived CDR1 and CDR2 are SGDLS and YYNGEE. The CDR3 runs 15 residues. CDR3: CASSVVGSFTDTQYF. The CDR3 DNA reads TGTGCCAGCAGCGTAGTGGGCAGTTTCACAGATACGCAGTATTTT.

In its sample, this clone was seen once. CDR3 loop: CASSLAGGDGTGELFF. The CDR3, as DNA: TGCGCCAGCAGCTTGGCAGGGGGCGACGGCACCGGGGAGCTGTTTTTT. The chain couples TRBV5-1 to TRBJ2-2; 8 positions agree with TRBD1. CDR1 and CDR2 from the germline V gene are SGHRS and YFSETQ. V shed 0 bases and J 4 bases; nucleotides not matched to a gene: 5. The CDR3 consists of 16 residues. Full variable domain (outside the CDR3, taken from reference TRBV5-1 and TRBJ2-2): KAGVTQTPRYLIKTRGQQVTLSCSPISGHRSVSWYQQTPGQGLQFLFEYFSETQRNKGNFPGRFSGRQFSNSRSEMNVSTLELGDSALYLCASSLAGGDGTGELFFGEGSRLTVL.

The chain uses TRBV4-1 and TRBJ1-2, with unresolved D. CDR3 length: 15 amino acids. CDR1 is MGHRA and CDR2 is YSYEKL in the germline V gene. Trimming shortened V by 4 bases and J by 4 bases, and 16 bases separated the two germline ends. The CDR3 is CASSPAGGYTYGYTF. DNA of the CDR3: TGCGCCAGCAGCCCGGCAGGAGGGTACACCTATGGCTACACCTTC.

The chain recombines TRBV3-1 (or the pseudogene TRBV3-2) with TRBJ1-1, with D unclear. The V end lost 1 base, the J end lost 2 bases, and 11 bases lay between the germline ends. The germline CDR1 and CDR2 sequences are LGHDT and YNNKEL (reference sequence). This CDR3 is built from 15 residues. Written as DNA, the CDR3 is TGTGCCAGCAGCCAAGTTTTTACGGGTAACACTGAAGCTTTCTTT. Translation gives CASSQVFTGNTEAFF.

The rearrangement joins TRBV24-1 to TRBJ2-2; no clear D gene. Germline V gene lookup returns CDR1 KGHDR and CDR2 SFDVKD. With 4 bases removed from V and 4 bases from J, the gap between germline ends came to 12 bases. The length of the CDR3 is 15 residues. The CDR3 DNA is TGTGCCACCAGTGACCCGCAGCAGGCCACCGGGGAGCTGTTTTTT. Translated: CATSDPQQATGELFF.

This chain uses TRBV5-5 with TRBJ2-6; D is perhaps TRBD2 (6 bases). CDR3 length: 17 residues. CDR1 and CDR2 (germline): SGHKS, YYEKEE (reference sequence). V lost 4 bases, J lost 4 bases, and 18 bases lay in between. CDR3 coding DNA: TGTGCCAGCAGCCCTGGGGATTTAGGGAGGGGGGCCAACGTCCTGACTTTC. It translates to CASSPGDLGRGANVLTF.

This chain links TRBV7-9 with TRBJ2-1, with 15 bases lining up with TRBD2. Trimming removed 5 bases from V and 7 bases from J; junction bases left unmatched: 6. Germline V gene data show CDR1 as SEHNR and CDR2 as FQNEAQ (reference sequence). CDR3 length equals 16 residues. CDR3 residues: CASSPPGTSGGNEQFF. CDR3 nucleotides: TGTGCCAGCAGCCCACCGGGGACTAGCGGGGGGAATGAGCAGTTCTTC.

CDR3: CASRETGMGSPLHF. CDR3 bases: TGTGCCAGTCGGGAGACAGGGATGGGGTCACCCCTCCACTTT. The chain couples TRBV19 to TRBJ1-6, with 7 bases that match TRBD1. Looked up from germline, CDR1 is LNHDA and CDR2 is SQIVND (reference sequence). After removal of 8 bases from V and 10 bases from J, the junction contained 11 bases not matched to a gene. The CDR3 is 14 amino acids.

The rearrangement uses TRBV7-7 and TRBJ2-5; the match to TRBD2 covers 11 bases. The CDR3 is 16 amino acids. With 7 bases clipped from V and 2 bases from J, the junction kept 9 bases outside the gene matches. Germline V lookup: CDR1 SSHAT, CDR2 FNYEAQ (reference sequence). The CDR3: CASKPIAGGGQETQYF. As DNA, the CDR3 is TGTGCCAGCAAACCCATAGCGGGAGGGGGTCAAGAGACCCAGTACTTC.

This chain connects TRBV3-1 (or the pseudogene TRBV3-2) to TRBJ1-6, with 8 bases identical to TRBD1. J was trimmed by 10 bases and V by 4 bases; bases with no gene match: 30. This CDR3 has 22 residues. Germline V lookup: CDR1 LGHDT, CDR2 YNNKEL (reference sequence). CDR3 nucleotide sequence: TGTGCCAGCAGCCGGAATAAAAACCCAGGGGGCGAGTATACTGACGGCCGGTCACCCCTCCACTTT. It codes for CASSRNKNPGGEYTDGRSPLHF.

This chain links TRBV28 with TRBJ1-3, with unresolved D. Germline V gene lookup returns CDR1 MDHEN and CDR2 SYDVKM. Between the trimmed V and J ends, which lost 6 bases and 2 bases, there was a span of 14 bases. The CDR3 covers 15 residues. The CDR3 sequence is CASRVAGSAGNTIYF. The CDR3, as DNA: TGTGCCAGCAGGGTCGCCGGAAGCGCTGGAAACACCATATATTTT.

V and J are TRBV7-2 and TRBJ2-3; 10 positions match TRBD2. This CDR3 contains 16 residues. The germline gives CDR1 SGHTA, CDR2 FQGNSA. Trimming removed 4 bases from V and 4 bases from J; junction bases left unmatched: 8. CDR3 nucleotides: TGTGCCAGCAGCTCTCTTAGCGGGGGGAGCCCAGATACGCAGTATTTT. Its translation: CASSSLSGGSPDTQYF.

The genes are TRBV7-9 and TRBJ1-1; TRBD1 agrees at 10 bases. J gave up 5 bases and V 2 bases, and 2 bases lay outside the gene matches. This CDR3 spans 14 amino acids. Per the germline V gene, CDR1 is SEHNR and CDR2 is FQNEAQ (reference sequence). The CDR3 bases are TGTGCCAGCAGCTTAAAGGGACAGGGGACTGAAGCTTTCTTT. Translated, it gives CASSLKGQGTEAFF. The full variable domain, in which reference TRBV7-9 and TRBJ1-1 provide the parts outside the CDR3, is DTGVSQNPRHKITKRGQNVTFRCDPISEHNRLYWYRQTLGQGPEFLTYFQNEAQLEKSRLLSDRFSAERPKGSFSTLEIQRTEQGDSAMYLCASSLKGQGTEAFFGQGTRLTVV.

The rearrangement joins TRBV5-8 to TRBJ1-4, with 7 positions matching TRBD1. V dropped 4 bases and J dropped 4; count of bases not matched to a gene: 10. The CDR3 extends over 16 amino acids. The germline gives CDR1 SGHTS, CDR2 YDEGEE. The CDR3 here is CASSLGRGTVNEKLFF. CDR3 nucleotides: TGTGCCAGCAGCCTAGGACGCGGGACAGTTAATGAAAAACTGTTTTTT.

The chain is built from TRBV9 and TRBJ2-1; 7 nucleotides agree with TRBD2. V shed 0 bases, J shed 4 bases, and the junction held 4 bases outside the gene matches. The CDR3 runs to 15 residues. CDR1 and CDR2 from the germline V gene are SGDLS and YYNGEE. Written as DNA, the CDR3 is TGTGCCAGCAGCGTAGATCTAGCGGCTTACAATGAGCAGTTCTTC. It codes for CASSVDLAAYNEQFF.

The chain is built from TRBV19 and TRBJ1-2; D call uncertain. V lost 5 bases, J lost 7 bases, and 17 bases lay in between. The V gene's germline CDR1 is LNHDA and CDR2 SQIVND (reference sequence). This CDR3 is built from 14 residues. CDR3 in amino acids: CASSPATVPAGYTF. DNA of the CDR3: TGTGCCAGTAGTCCCGCAACAGTCCCGGCTGGCTACACCTTC.

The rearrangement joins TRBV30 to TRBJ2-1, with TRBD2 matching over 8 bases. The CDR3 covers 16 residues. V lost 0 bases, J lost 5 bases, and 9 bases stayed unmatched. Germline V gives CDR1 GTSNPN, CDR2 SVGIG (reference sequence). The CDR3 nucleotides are TGTGCCTGGAGTGTACGGGGGGGACGTGACGACAATGAGCAGTTCTTC. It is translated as CAWSVRGGRDDNEQFF.

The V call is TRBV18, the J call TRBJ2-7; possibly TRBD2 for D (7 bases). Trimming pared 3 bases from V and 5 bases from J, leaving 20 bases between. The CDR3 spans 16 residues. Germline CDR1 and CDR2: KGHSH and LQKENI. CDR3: CASSPEGGVKMDEQYF. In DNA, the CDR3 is TGTGCCAGCTCACCCGAAGGGGGGGTTAAGATGGACGAGCAGTACTTC.